This T cell receptor (beta chain) was observed in a study of T cells in Graves' hyperthyroidism and ophthalmopathy. The TCR beta CDR3 regions underwent amplification using RNA transcripts as the source. Primed by the HTBI set, a first-round RT-PCR was run on the TCR CDR3. TCRdb independently ran MiXCR on the multiplex PCR reads; one entry per CDR3 protein. The sample has 40,000 or so distinct CDR3 sequences, 49% seen once. Concerning this clonotype: Its antigen is unidentified.

The study's findings and limits: Ophthalmopathy was identified by the model a median 6.5 months ahead of onset. Through a model of 13 V-J features, ophthalmopathy was separated from stable hyperthyroidism. Blood also contained most expanded thyroid clonotypes above 0.001.

Germline assignment: CDR1 SGHTA and CDR2 FQGNSA. Germline trimming cut 5 bases from V and 8 bases from J; bases unmatched to any gene: 6. CDR3 size: 14 residues. Patients showing uncontrolled infection, other autoimmune disease, pregnancy or lactation were ineligible. The chain couples TRBV7-2 to TRBJ2-4; 10 nucleotides match TRBD2. This TCR was recovered from a woman aged 50 to 60 with Graves' hyperthyroidism that later progressed to Graves' ophthalmopathy. The sample comprised blood. DNA of the CDR3: TGTGCCAGCAGCCGGTACCTAGCGGGGGACATTCAGTACTTC. It yields the protein CASSRYLAGDIQYF.